This section outlines one T cell receptor beta chain sequence together with its context. This sample was included in a study of blood T cell repertoires in COVID-19. This CDR3 spans 15 amino acids. CDR1 is SGDLS and CDR2 is YYNGEE in the germline V gene. V lost 0 bases and J 3 bases, leaving 9 bases between the germline ends. The method was immunoSEQ multiplex PCR; TCRdb's version includes in-frame clones alone and lacks a portion of them. Of 280,000 or so clones in the sample, approximately 90% are singletons; the top ten hold around 12%. The chain joins TRBV9 to TRBJ2-2; D may be TRBD1 (6 bases). The TCR was taken from a woman aged 55-69 years with acute or convalescent COVID-19. Sequences were obtained from peripheral blood. The CDR3 region has the DNA TGTGCCAGCAGCGTAGTACAGGGAGACACCGGGGAGCTGTTTTTT. This sequence encodes CASSVVQGDTGELFF. Full variable domain (rest looked up from reference TRBV9 and TRBJ2-2): DSGVTQTPKHLITATGQRVTLRCSPRSGDLSVYWYQQSLDQGLQFLIQYYNGEERAKGNILERFSAQQFPDLHSELNLSSLELGDSALYFCASSVVQGDTGELFFGEGSRLTVL.